The 14 T cell receptor beta chains given below trace back to one sample, sequenced in a study of cytomegalovirus exposure and HLA in healthy donors (TCRdb year 2017). Receptor amplification or capture employed the immunoSEQ multiplex PCR assay. For the multiplex PCR, a mixture combining 60 forward primers for TCR Vbeta segments and 13 reverse primers for TCR Jbeta segments was used. The immuneACCESS repertoire file appears here via TCRdb, limited to in-frame rearrangements. These files lack a portion of the clones; in checked studies, under half of the deficit traces to unresolved V genes, and the cause of the others is not known. The sample table holds 120,000 or so clones, of which over 60% were seen once. The ten largest clones take up around 3.6% of the sample. Sample: PBMCs. Receptors originate from a young man in good health and CMV-seronegative.

This rearrangement joins TRBV4-2 to TRBJ2-3; 12 nucleotides line up with TRBD2. The CDR3 extends over 17 amino acids. Trimming cost V 5 bases and J 0 bases; bases outside gene matches: 6. Germline CDR1 and CDR2: LGHNA and YNFKEQ. This CDR3 is CASSLWTSGTSTDTQYF. The CDR3 DNA follows: TGTGCCAGCAGCTTGTGGACTAGCGGGACAAGCACAGATACGCAGTATTTT.

This clone was picked up one time. The chain has TRBV28 and TRBJ1-5; a weak D match, TRBD1 (5 bases). In germline, CDR1 is MDHEN, CDR2 SYDVKM. The CDR3 consists of 14 residues. Trimming took off 7 bases at V and 4 bases at J, with 14 bases between the two ends. The CDR3 sequence: CASTDSIGNQPQHF. The CDR3 region has the DNA TGTGCCAGCACCGACAGTATTGGGAATCAGCCCCAGCATTTT. Filled out from reference TRBV28 and TRBJ1-5, the complete variable domain reads DVKVTQSSRYLVKRTGEKVFLECVQDMDHENMFWYRQDPGLGLRLIYFSYDVKMKEKGDIPEGYSVSREKKERFSLILESASTNQTSMYLCASTDSIGNQPQHFGDGTRLSIL.

This clone came up once. This rearrangement joins TRBV7-8 to TRBJ1-5; the D is unclear. V lost 3 bases and J lost 3, with 9 bases in between. This CDR3 is 14 amino acids long. In germline, CDR1 is SGHVS, CDR2 FQNEAQ. The CDR3 DNA sequence: TGTGCCAGCAGCTTTAGTATGTCCAATCAGCCCCAGCATTTT. Protein sequence: CASSFSMSNQPQHF.

The chain employs TRBV18 and TRBJ2-5, with TRBD1 matching over 11 bases. Germline CDR1 is KGHSH and CDR2 is LQKENI. V trimming: 2 bases; J trimming: 4 bases; junction bases outside the gene matches: 9. CDR3 length: 17 residues. The CDR3 loop is CASSPTIGTGGRETQYF. The CDR3 bases are TGTGCCAGCTCACCAACCATAGGGACAGGGGGGCGAGAGACCCAGTACTTC.

The chain carries TRBV4-2 and TRBJ2-7; D possibly corresponds to TRBD2 (6 bases). Trimming took off 0 bases at V and 6 bases at J, with 12 bases between the two ends. Germline loops: CDR1 LGHNA, CDR2 YNFKEQ. This CDR3 spans 14 amino acids. CDR3 amino acids: CASSQEEGLGEQYF. The CDR3 nucleotides are TGTGCCAGCAGCCAAGAGGAGGGTCTGGGCGAGCAGTACTTC.

This clone was found once. The chain combines TRBV30 with TRBJ2-5; tentatively, D is TRBD1 (5 bases). Germline V gene lookup returns CDR1 GTSNPN and CDR2 SVGIG (reference sequence). The CDR3 is 16 residues long. V shed 4 bases and J shed 1 base, with 19 bases lying between them. The CDR3 sequence: CAWTPPGWRGQETQYF. CDR3 DNA: TGTGCCTGGACCCCGCCAGGGTGGAGAGGCCAAGAGACCCAGTACTTC.

The DNA for the CDR3 is TGTGCCAGCAGTTTTGGGGGGGCAGGGGCGGAAAAACTGTTTTTT. It translates to CASSFGGAGAEKLFF. This chain joins TRBV28 and TRBJ1-4; D perhaps matches TRBD1 (6 bases). V was shortened by 3 bases and J by 8 bases, with 16 bases between the two germline ends. Germline-derived CDR1 and CDR2 are MDHEN and SYDVKM. The length of the CDR3 is 15 residues.

V is TRBV5-1 and J is TRBJ1-4, with 8 bases aligning to TRBD1. This CDR3 has 16 amino acids. The trim removed 3 bases at V and 3 bases at J, leaving 7 bases unmatched. Germline loops: CDR1 SGHRS, CDR2 YFSETQ. Here the CDR3 reads CASSSQGAAANEKLFF. In DNA, the CDR3 is TGCGCCAGCAGCTCGCAGGGGGCAGCAGCTAATGAAAAACTGTTTTTT.

V is TRBV30 and J is TRBJ2-7; 7 bases are shared with TRBD1. Germline loops: CDR1 GTSNPN, CDR2 SVGIG (reference sequence). After removal of 1 base from V and 0 bases from J, the junction contained 6 bases not matched to a gene. The CDR3 contains 15 residues. The CDR3 region has the DNA TGTGCCTGGAGTGGCGGACAGGAACTCTCCTACGAGCAGTACTTC. Translation gives CAWSGGQELSYEQYF.

The J gene is TRBJ1-5, the V gene TRBV5-1, with 9 bases aligning to TRBD1. The germline CDR1 and CDR2 sequences are SGHRS and YFSETQ. CDR3 length equals 16 residues. The junction had 5 bases not matched to a gene; V was cut back by 0 bases and J by 4 bases. The DNA of the CDR3 is TGCGCCAGCAGCTTGGGGGGGACAGGGAGTAATCAGCCCCAGCATTTT. The encoded protein is CASSLGGTGSNQPQHF.

J is TRBJ2-1 and V is TRBV19; 10 positions match TRBD2. The trim removed 5 bases at V and 3 bases at J, leaving 1 base unmatched. The CDR3 length is 14 residues. Germline lookup yields CDR1 LNHDA and CDR2 SQIVND (reference sequence). The CDR3 region is CASSERGGYNEQFF. The CDR3 DNA reads as TGTGCCAGTAGTGAGCGGGGGGGCTACAATGAGCAGTTCTTC.

The V call is TRBV18, the J call TRBJ2-5; 8 nucleotides align to TRBD1. This CDR3 spans 17 amino acids. The trim removed 3 bases at V and 2 bases at J, leaving 11 bases unmatched. CDR1 and CDR2 (germline): KGHSH, LQKENI. CDR3 protein: CASSPEETGEEQETQYF. CDR3 DNA sequence: TGTGCCAGCTCACCGGAAGAGACAGGGGAGGAGCAAGAGACCCAGTACTTC.

The V gene is TRBV6-6, the J gene TRBJ1-6, with TRBD1 as a possible D gene (6 bases). The V gene's germline CDR1 is MNHNY and CDR2 SVGAGI (reference sequence). The CDR3 totals 15 residues. V gave up 2 bases and J gave up 6 bases, with 11 bases separating them. In DNA form, the CDR3 reads TGTGCCAGCAGTTACGGGGACACGGGTAATTCACCCCTCCACTTT. Encoded protein: CASSYGDTGNSPLHF.

The chain carries TRBV5-1 and TRBJ1-2; weak D call: TRBD1 (6 bases). Germline V gene lookup returns CDR1 SGHRS and CDR2 YFSETQ. V shed 4 bases and J shed 7 bases, with 14 bases lying between them. The CDR3 extends over 13 amino acids. CDR3 nucleotides: TGCGCCAGCAGCGAACAGGGTATTTCTGGCTACACCTTC. Translation: CASSEQGISGYTF. The entire variable domain, with the rest obtained from reference TRBV5-1 and TRBJ1-2, is as follows: KAGVTQTPRYLIKTRGQQVTLSCSPISGHRSVSWYQQTPGQGLQFLFEYFSETQRNKGNFPGRFSGRQFSNSRSEMNVSTLELGDSALYLCASSEQGISGYTFGSGTRLTVV.